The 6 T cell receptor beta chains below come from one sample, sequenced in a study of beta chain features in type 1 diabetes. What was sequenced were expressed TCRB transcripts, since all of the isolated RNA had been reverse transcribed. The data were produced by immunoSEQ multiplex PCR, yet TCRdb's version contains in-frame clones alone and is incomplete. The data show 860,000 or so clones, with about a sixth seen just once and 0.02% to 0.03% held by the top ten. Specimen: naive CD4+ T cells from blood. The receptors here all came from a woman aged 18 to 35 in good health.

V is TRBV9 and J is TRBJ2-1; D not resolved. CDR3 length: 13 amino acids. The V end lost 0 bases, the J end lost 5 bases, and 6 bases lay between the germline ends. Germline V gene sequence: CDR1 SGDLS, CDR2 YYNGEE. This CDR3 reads CASSVGVNNEQFF. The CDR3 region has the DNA TGTGCCAGCAGCGTAGGGGTTAACAATGAGCAGTTCTTC.

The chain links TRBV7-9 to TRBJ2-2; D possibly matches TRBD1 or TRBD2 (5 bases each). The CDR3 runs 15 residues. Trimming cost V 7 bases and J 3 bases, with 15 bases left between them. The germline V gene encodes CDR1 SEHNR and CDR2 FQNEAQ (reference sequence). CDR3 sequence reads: CASTASGPHTGELFF. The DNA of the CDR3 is TGTGCCAGCACCGCCTCGGGGCCCCACACCGGGGAGCTGTTTTTT. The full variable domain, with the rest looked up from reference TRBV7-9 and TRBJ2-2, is DTGVSQNPRHKITKRGQNVTFRCDPISEHNRLYWYRQTLGQGPEFLTYFQNEAQLEKSRLLSDRFSAERPKGSFSTLEIQRTEQGDSAMYLCASTASGPHTGELFFGEGSRLTVL.

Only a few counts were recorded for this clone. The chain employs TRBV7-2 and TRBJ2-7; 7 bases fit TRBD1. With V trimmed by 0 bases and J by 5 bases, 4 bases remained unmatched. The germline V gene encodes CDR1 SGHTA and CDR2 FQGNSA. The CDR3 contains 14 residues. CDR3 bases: TGTGCCAGCAGCTTAGCAGGGGGCACAAACGAGCAGTACTTC. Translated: CASSLAGGTNEQYF.

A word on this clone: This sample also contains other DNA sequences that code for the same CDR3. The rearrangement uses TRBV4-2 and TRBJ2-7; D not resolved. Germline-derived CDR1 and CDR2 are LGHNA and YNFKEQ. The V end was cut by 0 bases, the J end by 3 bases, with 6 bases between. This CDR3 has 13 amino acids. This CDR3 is CASSQDRDYEQYF. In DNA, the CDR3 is TGTGCCAGCAGCCAAGATAGGGACTACGAGCAGTACTTC.

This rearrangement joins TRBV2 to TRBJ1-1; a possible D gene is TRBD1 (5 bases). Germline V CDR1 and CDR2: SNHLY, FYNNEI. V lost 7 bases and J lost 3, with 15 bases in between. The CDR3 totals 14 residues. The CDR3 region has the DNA TGTGCCAGCAAAGGTTTTCAGGGCTACACTGAAGCTTTCTTT. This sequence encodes CASKGFQGYTEAFF.

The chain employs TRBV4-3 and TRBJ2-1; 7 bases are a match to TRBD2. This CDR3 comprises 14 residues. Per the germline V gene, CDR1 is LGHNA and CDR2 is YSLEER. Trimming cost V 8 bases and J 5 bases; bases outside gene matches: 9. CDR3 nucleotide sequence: TGCGCCAGCGACCCCCGGGGGGTTAACAATGAGCAGTTCTTC. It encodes CASDPRGVNNEQFF.